One sample yielded the 16 T cell receptor beta chains listed below, sequenced in a study of OX40 agonist ivuxolimab in advanced cancers. Libraries were prepared by immunoSEQ multiplex PCR; TCRdb keeps only in-frame clonotypes and omits some of them. The sample yields 40,000 or so clones, 70% to 90% seen once. This material consisted of CD4+ or CD8+ T cells sorted from blood, taken in a trial of the OX40 agonist ivuxolimab. These receptors came from an adult with an advanced solid tumor such as melanoma, head and neck, liver or kidney cancer.

The CDR3 DNA follows: TGCGCCAGCAGCTTGGAGGGAGGTGAAGCTTTCTTT. Amino acid sequence: CASSLEGGEAFF. This chain joins TRBV5-1 and TRBJ1-1; D is uncertain. The CDR3 length is 12 residues. CDR1 and CDR2 from the germline V gene are SGHRS and YFSETQ. Trimming took off 0 bases at V and 7 bases at J, with 7 bases between the two ends.

A few counts support this clone. The chain is built from TRBV19 and TRBJ1-5; D is possibly TRBD1 (6 bases). The CDR3 runs to 14 residues. Germline lookup yields CDR1 LNHDA and CDR2 SQIVND (reference sequence). V lost 3 bases and J lost 7, with 13 bases in between. For the CDR3, the DNA is TGTGCCAGTAGTATTTGGGACACCCTACAGCCCCAGCATTTT. Amino acid sequence: CASSIWDTLQPQHF.

The V call is TRBV7-8, the J call TRBJ2-1, with TRBD1 matching over 8 bases. CDR3 length: 18 residues. Germline V gene sequence: CDR1 SGHVS, CDR2 FQNEAQ. V dropped 1 base and J dropped 8; count of bases not matched to a gene: 16. CDR3 residues: CASSLGPTRQGARYEQFF. The DNA of the CDR3 is TGTGCCAGCAGCTTAGGTCCTACTCGGCAGGGGGCGCGGTATGAGCAGTTCTTC.

The V and J genes are TRBV10-3 and TRBJ2-7; a possible D gene is TRBD1 (5 bases). There are 13 residues in the CDR3. Trimming left V 7 bases short and J 1 base short, with 11 bases between. Germline V gives CDR1 ENHRY, CDR2 SYGVKD. The DNA of the CDR3 is TGTGCCATCAATAAGGGGCCGTCCTACGAGCAGTACTTC. Translation: CAINKGPSYEQYF.

V usage is TRBV9 and J usage is TRBJ2-3, with D perhaps matching TRBD2 (6 bases). The V end lost 0 bases, the J end lost 1 base, and 9 bases lay between the germline ends. The CDR3 extends over 15 amino acids. Germline CDR1 is SGDLS and CDR2 is YYNGEE. This CDR3 is CASSVAWGGTDTQYF. The CDR3 region has the DNA TGTGCCAGCAGCGTAGCTTGGGGGGGCACAGATACGCAGTATTTT. The variable domain in full, with the rest retrieved from reference TRBV9 and TRBJ2-3, is DSGVTQTPKHLITATGQRVTLRCSPRSGDLSVYWYQQSLDQGLQFLIQYYNGEERAKGNILERFSAQQFPDLHSELNLSSLELGDSALYFCASSVAWGGTDTQYFGPGTRLTVL.

The V and J genes are TRBV18 and TRBJ2-5; 11 positions match TRBD1. CDR3 length: 15 amino acids. CDR1 is KGHSH, CDR2 LQKENI, per germline. V shed 3 bases, J shed 3 bases, and the junction held 3 bases outside the gene matches. CDR3 residues: CASSPTGQGEETQYF. The CDR3, as DNA: TGTGCCAGCTCACCTACGGGACAGGGGGAAGAGACCCAGTACTTC.

The chain uses TRBV9 and TRBJ2-7; perhaps D is TRBD1 or TRBD2 (5 bases each). Germline V gene lookup returns CDR1 SGDLS and CDR2 YYNGEE. Trimming removed 0 bases at V and 6 bases at J, with 7 bases between. The CDR3 totals 12 residues. The CDR3 nucleotides are TGTGCCAGCAGCGTAGTTGGGGGCGAGCAGTACTTC. Its protein is CASSVVGGEQYF.

In DNA, the CDR3 is TGTGCCAGCAGTCCTTGGGGGGGCTCTGGAAACACCATATATTTT. Its protein is CASSPWGGSGNTIYF. The chain recombines TRBV6-6 with TRBJ1-3; D perhaps matches TRBD1 (5 bases). V was trimmed by 5 bases and J by 0 bases, leaving 11 bases between them. In germline, CDR1 is MNHNY, CDR2 SVGAGI (reference sequence). The CDR3 extends over 15 amino acids.

V and J are TRBV15 and TRBJ2-1; D ambiguous. V was clipped by 3 bases and J by 3 bases, with 6 bases between them. Germline-derived CDR1 and CDR2 are LNHNV and YYDKDF (reference sequence). There are 13 residues in the CDR3. In DNA form, the CDR3 reads TGTGCCACCAGCAGTCGATACTACAATGAGCAGTTCTTC. This encodes CATSSRYYNEQFF.

This clone showed up just a few times. V and J are TRBV11-2 and TRBJ2-3; D is unresolved. V was cut by 3 bases and J by 0 bases, with 10 bases left in between. Germline V lookup: CDR1 SGHAT, CDR2 FQNNGV. The CDR3 is 15 residues long. As DNA, the CDR3 is TGTGCCAGCAGCTTTACATCTACTAGCACAGATACGCAGTATTTT. Translated, it gives CASSFTSTSTDTQYF.

The V gene is TRBV4-2, the J gene TRBJ1-1; D remains ambiguous. V lost 1 base to trimming and J lost 0 bases, with 9 bases between them. The germline gives CDR1 LGHNA, CDR2 YNFKEQ. The CDR3 consists of 15 residues. The CDR3 sequence is CASSQGPVMNTEAFF. DNA of the CDR3: TGTGCCAGCAGCCAAGGGCCGGTGATGAACACTGAAGCTTTCTTT.

The chain couples TRBV28 to TRBJ1-1; D is unresolved. Germline V lookup: CDR1 MDHEN, CDR2 SYDVKM. CDR3 size: 11 residues. V lost 10 bases to trimming and J lost 1 base, with 7 bases between them. The CDR3 sequence is CAIYGNTEAFF. In DNA form, the CDR3 reads TGTGCCATTTACGGGAACACTGAAGCTTTCTTT.

V gene TRBV27 combines with J gene TRBJ1-1; D not certain. The germline V and J ends were trimmed by 0 bases and 0 bases, with 5 bases remaining between them. Germline CDR1 and CDR2: MNHEY and SMNVEV (reference sequence). CDR3 length equals 14 residues. As DNA, the CDR3 is TGTGCCAGCAGTTTATCCTCACTGAACACTGAAGCTTTCTTT. Its protein is CASSLSSLNTEAFF.

This chain uses TRBV5-1 with TRBJ2-3, with D possibly TRBD1 on 6 matching bases. Between the trimmed V and J ends, which lost 0 bases and 0 bases, there was a span of 11 bases. The CDR3 is made up of 16 amino acids. Germline CDR1 SGHRS, CDR2 YFSETQ. The CDR3 nucleotides are TGCGCCAGCAGCTTGGAGGGGGATTTGAGCACAGATACGCAGTATTTT. Translating gives CASSLEGDLSTDTQYF.

The chain joins TRBV28 to TRBJ1-2; no firm D call. Germline V gene data show CDR1 as MDHEN and CDR2 as SYDVKM. This CDR3 contains 14 residues. The V gene lost 6 bases and the J gene lost 5 bases, with 16 bases spanning the gap. CDR3 coding DNA: TGTGCCAGCAGCCCCCTACAAGGAATTTATGGCTACACCTTC. Translating gives CASSPLQGIYGYTF.

CDR3 residues: CAISESRGGALSETQYF. Written as DNA, the CDR3 is TGTGCCATCAGTGAGTCGAGGGGGGGAGCCCTAAGTGAGACCCAGTACTTC. The chain links TRBV10-3 to TRBJ2-5, with TRBD2 as a possible D gene (7 bases). The germline CDR1 and CDR2 sequences are ENHRY and SYGVKD. The CDR3 loop spans 17 amino acids. With 0 bases removed from V and 5 bases from J, the gap between germline ends came to 19 bases.